This T cell receptor beta chain was retrieved from a study of cytomegalovirus exposure and HLA in healthy donors. About the study: There were about 85 million unique TCRs (from HLA-typed donors) in an early data release.

Unrecorded immune exposure was likely among donors, who were nominally healthy when sampled. PCR primers comprised 60 Vbeta and 13 Jbeta primers. Clones were sequenced by immunoSEQ multiplex PCR, and TCRdb holds only the in-frame ones, with some missing. The sample includes 120,000 or so clones, roughly 74% seen only once; the top ten take approximately 6%. The receptor was derived from a woman aged 45 to 65 in good health and CMV-seropositive. The sample comprised PBMCs.

CDR3 sequence reads: CASNPRDTRDYGYTF. The CDR3 DNA reads as TGTGCCAGCAATCCCCGGGACACAAGGGACTATGGCTACACCTTC. The J gene is TRBJ1-2, the V gene TRBV5-6; a possible D gene is TRBD1 (6 bases). Germline V gene data show CDR1 as SGHDT and CDR2 as YYEEEE. CDR3 size: 15 residues. V shed 6 bases and J shed 3 bases, with 18 bases lying between them.